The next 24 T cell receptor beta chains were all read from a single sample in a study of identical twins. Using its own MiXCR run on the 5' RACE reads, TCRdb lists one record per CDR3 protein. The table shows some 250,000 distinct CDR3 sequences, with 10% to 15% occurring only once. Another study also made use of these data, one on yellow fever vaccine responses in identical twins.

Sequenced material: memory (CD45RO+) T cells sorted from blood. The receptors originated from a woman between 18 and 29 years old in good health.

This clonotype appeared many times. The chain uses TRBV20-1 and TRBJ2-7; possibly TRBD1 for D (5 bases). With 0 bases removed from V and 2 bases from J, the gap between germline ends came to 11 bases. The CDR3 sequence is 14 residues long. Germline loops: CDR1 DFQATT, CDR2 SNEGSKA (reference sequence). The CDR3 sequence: CSARDPRTTYEQYF. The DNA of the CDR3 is TGCAGTGCTAGAGATCCAAGGACAACCTACGAGCAGTACTTC.

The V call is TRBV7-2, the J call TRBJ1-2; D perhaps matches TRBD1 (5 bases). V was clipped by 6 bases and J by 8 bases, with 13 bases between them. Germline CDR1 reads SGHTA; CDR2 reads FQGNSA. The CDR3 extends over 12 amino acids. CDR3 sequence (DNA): TGTGCCAGCAGGCGAGGGACTGCGGGCTACACCTTC. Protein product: CASRRGTAGYTF.

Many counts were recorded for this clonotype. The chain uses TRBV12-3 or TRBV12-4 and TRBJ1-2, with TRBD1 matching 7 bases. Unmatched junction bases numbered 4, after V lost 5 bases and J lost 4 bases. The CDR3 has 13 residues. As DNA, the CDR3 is TGTGCCAGCAGTCCCAGGGGGTCCTATGGCTACACCTTC. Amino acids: CASSPRGSYGYTF.

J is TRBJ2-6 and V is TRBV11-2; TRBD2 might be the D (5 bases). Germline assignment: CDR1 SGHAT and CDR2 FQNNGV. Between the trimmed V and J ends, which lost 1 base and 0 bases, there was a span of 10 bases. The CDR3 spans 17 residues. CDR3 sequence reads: CASSLARTSSGANVLTF. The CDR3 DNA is TGTGCCAGCAGCTTAGCCCGAACTAGCTCTGGGGCCAACGTCCTGACTTTC.

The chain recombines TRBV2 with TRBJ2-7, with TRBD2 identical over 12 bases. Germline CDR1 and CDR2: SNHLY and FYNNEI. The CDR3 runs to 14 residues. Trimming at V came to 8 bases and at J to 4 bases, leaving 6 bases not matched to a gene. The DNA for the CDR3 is TGTGCCAGCGATAAAACTAGCGGGGGGTACGAGCAGTACTTC. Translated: CASDKTSGGYEQYF.

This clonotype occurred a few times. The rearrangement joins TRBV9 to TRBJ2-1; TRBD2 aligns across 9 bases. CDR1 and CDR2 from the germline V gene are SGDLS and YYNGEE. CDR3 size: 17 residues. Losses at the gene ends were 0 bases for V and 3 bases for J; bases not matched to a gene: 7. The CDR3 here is CASSVAAGGPLYNEQFF. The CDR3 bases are TGTGCCAGCAGCGTAGCGGCGGGAGGGCCCCTCTACAATGAGCAGTTCTTC.

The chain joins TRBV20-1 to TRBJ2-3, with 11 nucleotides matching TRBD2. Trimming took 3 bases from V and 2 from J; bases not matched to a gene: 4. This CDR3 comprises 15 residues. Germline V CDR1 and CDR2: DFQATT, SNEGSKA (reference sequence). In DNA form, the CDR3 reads TGCAGTGCTAGTCTAGCGGGAGGAATCACAGATACGCAGTATTTT. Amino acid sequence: CSASLAGGITDTQYF.

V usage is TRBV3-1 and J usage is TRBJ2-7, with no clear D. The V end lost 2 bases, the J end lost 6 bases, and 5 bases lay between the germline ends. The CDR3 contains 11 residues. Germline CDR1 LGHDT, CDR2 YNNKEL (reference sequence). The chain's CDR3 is CASSQYIEQYF. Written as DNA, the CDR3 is TGTGCCAGCAGCCAATACATCGAGCAGTACTTC.

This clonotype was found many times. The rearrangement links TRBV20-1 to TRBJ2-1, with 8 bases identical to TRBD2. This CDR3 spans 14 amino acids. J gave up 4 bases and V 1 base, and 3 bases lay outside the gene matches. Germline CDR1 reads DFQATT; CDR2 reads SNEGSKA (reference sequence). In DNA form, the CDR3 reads TGCAGTGCTAGAGTACTAGCGGATTACAATGAGCAGTTCTTC. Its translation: CSARVLADYNEQFF.

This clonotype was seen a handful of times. The CDR3 is CASRRVGRGRWNEQFF. In nucleotides, the CDR3 is TGTGCCAGCAGACGCGTGGGCAGGGGGCGGTGGAATGAGCAGTTCTTC. The chain couples TRBV7-9 to TRBJ2-1; 8 bases are a match to TRBD1. V gave up 6 bases and J gave up 7 bases; unmatched junction bases: 14. The CDR3 spans 16 residues. The germline V gene encodes CDR1 SEHNR and CDR2 FQNEAQ (reference sequence).

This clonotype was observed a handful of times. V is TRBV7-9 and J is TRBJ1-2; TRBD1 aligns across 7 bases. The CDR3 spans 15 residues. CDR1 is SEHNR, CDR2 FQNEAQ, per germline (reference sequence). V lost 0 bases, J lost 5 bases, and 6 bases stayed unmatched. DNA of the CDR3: TGTGCCAGCAGCTTAGCGGCCGGGACAGCTTATGGCTACACCTTC. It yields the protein CASSLAAGTAYGYTF.

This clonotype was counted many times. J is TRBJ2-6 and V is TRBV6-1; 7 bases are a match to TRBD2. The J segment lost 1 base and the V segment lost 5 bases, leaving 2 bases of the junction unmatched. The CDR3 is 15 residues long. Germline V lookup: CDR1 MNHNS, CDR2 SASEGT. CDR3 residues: CASSRGLSGANVLTF. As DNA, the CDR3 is TGTGCCAGCAGTAGGGGACTATCTGGGGCCAACGTCCTGACTTTC.

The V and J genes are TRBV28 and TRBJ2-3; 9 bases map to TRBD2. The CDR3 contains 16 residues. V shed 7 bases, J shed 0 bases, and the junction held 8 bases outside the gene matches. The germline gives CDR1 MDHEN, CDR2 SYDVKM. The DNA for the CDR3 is TGTGCCAGCATGAGACTAGCGGATTCTAGCACAGATACGCAGTATTTT. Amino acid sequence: CASMRLADSSTDTQYF.

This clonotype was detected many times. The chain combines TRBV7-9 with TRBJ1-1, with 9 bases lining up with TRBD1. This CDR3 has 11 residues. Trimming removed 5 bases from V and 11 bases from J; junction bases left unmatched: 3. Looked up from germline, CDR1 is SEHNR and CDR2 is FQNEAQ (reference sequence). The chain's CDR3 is CASSRQGDAFF. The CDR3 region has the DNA TGTGCCAGCAGCCGACAGGGGGATGCTTTCTTT.

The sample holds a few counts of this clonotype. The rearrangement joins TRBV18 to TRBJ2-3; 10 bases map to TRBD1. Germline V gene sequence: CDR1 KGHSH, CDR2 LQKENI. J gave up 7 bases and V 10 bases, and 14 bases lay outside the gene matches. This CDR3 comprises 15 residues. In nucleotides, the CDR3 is TGTGCCACCTCTGCTGAGACAGGGGGCACGTATACGCAGTATTTT. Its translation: CATSAETGGTYTQYF.

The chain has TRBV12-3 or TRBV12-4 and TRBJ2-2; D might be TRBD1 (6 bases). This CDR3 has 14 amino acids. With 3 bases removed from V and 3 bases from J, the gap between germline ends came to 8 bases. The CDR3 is CASSLKGDTGELFF. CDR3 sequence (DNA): TGTGCCAGCAGTTTGAAGGGGGACACCGGGGAGCTGTTTTTT.

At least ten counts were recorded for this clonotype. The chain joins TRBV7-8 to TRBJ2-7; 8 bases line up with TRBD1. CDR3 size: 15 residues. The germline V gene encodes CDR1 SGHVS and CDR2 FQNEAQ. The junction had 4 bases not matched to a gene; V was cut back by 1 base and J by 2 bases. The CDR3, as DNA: TGTGCCAGCAGCTTAGTGGACAGGGCAACCTACGAGCAGTACTTC. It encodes CASSLVDRATYEQYF.

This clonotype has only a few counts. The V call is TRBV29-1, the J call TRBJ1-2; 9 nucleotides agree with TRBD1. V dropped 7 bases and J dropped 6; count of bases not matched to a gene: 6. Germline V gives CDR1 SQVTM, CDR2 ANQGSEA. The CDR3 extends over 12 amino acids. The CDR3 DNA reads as TGCAGCGCCAGGGGGACAGGGAATGGCTACACCTTC. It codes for CSARGTGNGYTF.

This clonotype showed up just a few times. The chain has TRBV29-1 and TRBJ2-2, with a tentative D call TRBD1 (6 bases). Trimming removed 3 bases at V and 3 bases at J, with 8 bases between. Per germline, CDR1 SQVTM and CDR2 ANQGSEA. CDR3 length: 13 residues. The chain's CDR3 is CSVDQGYTGELFF. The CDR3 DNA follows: TGCAGCGTTGACCAGGGGTACACCGGGGAGCTGTTTTTT.

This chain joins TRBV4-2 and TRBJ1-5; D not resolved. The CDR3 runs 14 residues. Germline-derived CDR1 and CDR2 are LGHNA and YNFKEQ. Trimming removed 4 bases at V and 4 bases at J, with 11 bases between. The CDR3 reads CASSPGRKNQPQHF. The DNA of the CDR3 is TGTGCCAGCAGCCCCGGGCGGAAGAATCAGCCCCAGCATTTT.

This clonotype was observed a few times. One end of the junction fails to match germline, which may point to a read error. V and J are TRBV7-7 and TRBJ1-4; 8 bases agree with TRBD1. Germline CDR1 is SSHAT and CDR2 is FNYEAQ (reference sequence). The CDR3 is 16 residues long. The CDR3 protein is CASSFGQGPRNEKLFF. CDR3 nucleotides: TGTGCTAGCAGCTTCGGACAGGGCCCCAGGAATGAAAAACTGTTTTTT.

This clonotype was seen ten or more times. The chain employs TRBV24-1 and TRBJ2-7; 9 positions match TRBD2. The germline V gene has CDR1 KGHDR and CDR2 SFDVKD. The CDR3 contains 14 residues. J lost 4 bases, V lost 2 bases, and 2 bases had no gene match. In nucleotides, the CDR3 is TGTGCCACCAGTGATTCTAGCGGGAAGTACGAGCAGTACTTC. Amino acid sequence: CATSDSSGKYEQYF.

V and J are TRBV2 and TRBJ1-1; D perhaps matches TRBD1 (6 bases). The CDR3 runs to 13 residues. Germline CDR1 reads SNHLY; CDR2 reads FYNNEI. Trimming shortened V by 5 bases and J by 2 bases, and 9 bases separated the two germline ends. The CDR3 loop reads CASSNRANTEAFF. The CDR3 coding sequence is TGTGCCAGCAGTAACAGGGCCAACACTGAAGCTTTCTTT.

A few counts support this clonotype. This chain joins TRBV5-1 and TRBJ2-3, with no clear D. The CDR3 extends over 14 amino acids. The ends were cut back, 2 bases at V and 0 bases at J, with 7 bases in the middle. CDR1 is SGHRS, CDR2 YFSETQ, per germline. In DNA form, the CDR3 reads TGCGCCAGCAGCTTCTCGTATAGCACAGATACGCAGTATTTT. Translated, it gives CASSFSYSTDTQYF.